This entry features one T cell receptor (beta chain) sequence. The specificity of this receptor is unknown. Base quality data are lacking; no much larger clone is found one base away. These data are taken from a study of cytomegalovirus exposure and HLA in healthy donors (dated by TCRdb to the late 2010s). Describing the broader study: In an earlier analysis of 587 of the donors, roughly 300 Gb of sequence data and about 110 million unique TCR beta sequences from some 170 million T cells were reported. An early release covering more than 500 HLA-typed donors comprised about 300 gigabases of sequencing data and 85 million or so unique TCR sequences. Among the roughly 380 genotyped donors, around 81% belonged to the genetic ancestry cluster associated with self-reported Caucasian donors. The study was designed to test whether signatures of past pathogen exposure could be identified by cataloging public T cell receptors. The study profiled the T cell repertoires of hundreds of subjects by immunosequencing and related them to cytomegalovirus serostatus. In addition to the first cohort of 666 subjects, a separate validation cohort of 120 different subjects was used. High-throughput TCR immunosequencing, statistical association of individual TCRs with disease status, and machine learning were combined to predict cytomegalovirus infection status. In a later analysis, previously published TCR beta repertoires from more than 500 donors were re-analyzed and high-resolution HLA genotyping was added so that TCR occurrence patterns could be studied. Rather than drawing on any new phenotypic data, the later analysis identified candidate immune exposures from TCR beta sequences and the way those sequences occurred across donors. An earlier analysis of some 500 of the donors used high-throughput TCR beta sequencing to judge whether each TCR beta V gene segment behaved as functional or pseudogenic. Donor age, sex, ethnicity and CMV serostatus were collected together with the repertoire data. A later genetic analysis used genome-wide SNP genotypes for about 65% of the 666 donors, treating that subset as a discovery cohort. Every discovery cohort repertoire had been produced on one sequencing platform. Class I and class II HLA loci were covered by the typing at four-digit resolution. The number of donors typed differed by locus, with about 629-640 for A, B, C, DRB1 and DQB1, 522 for DQA1, 600 to 610 for DPA1, and around 460 for DPB1. Roughly 5 DR-DQ haplotypes were treated as single units for association and clustering because of strong linkage in the cohort. Across approximately 400 genotyped donors of the cohort, an average of approximately 200,000 unique TCR beta nucleotide sequences per donor were sequenced, and approximately 17% of those sequences were non-productive. Summary of the overall study and its limitations: Presence/absence analyses assumed roughly uniform sequencing depth across donors, an assumption that may not hold. Most TCR sequences were seen in very few donors, while some public TCRs were found in many individuals. Three of the identified cytomegalovirus-associated TCR beta chains were confirmed in vitro to be specific for cytomegalovirus antigens. Approximately 16 rarely observed V segments, including chromosome 9 orphons, were excluded from the earlier analysis of some 590 of the donors because counts were too low. Cytomegalovirus status was reported to be diagnosed by the classifier with high specificity and sensitivity in both the original and validation cohorts. Correlated functional status among segregating V segments might be attributable to linkage disequilibrium, but an unknown experimental factor could not be ruled out. In a later analysis, HLA-associated TCR beta chains were found to be more clonally expanded and to have lower generation probabilities than equally common non-associated chains. In an earlier analysis of approximately 590 of the donors, most TCR beta V segments were observed in productive rearrangements about 87% or about 30% of the time, broadly matching IMGT annotations. According to a later analysis, most CMV-associated TCR beta chains appeared to be HLA-restricted, and the HLA associations seemed to be driven largely by CMV exposure. Because HLA typing was unavailable for some donors at each locus, only the typed subset was used in association tests. A later genetic analysis reported fewer N-insertions in productive TCRs among donors in an Asian-associated ancestry cluster than the roughly 620-donor mean. Some IMGT-functional V segments, including TRBV6-2 and TRBV6-3, could not be told apart with the 87-base-pair reads, so those segments were excluded. According to a later analysis, parvovirus B19, influenza, CMV and Epstein-Barr virus appeared linked to several top co-occurrence clusters. V-gene and J-gene trimming of TCR beta chains was associated with a missense DCLRE1C variant in a later genetic analysis, and the association was replicated in an independent cohort. The cohort was sequenced for TCR beta chains only, and without alpha or paired-chain data the features that could be detected were limited. When HLA alleles, especially DR and DQ, strongly co-occurred, attributing TCR associations to individual alleles was difficult. According to the authors, the approach could potentially be generalized to other disease states and immunological phenotypes. For the cohort, immune exposure information was limited to CMV serostatus. A total of fewer than 200 TCR beta chains were listed by the study as associated with cytomegalovirus. A further reported finding was that TCR beta sequences accurately predicted the HLA-A and HLA-B alleles for most subjects in the first cohort. Specific HLA alleles were associated with 16,951 TCR beta sequences at a false discovery rate of 0.05 in a later analysis. In a later analysis, the rate of TCR association differed among HLA loci, with DRB1 alleles having the most associated TCRs and HLA-C alleles having the fewest. A cluster of highly shared sequence variants was judged likely to be a technical artifact of the sequencing pipeline.

Library preparation was by the immunoSEQ multiplex PCR assay. A mixture of 60 forward primers for TCR Vbeta segments and 13 reverse primers for TCR Jbeta segments was used in the multiplex PCR. Amplification of the CDR3 region of rearranged TCR beta genes was performed with a multiplex PCR assay on genomic DNA. On the Illumina HiSeq System, the amplified TCR beta libraries were sequenced as 87-base-pair reads. In the original analysis: A later analysis counted around 72 million unique TCR beta chains across the roughly 700 repertoires, and around 9.9 million of these chains were shared by at least two donors. A nearest-neighbor algorithm error-corrected the raw reads and collapsed the reads into unique sequences, merging closely related sequences to remove PCR and sequencing errors. To assign V, D and J gene segments, CDR3 sequences were aligned to IMGT reference sequences. Each retained sequence needed at least a six-nucleotide match to both a V gene segment and a J gene segment. A rearrangement was called productive if the CDR3 had no stop codons and remained in frame with V and J, and every other rearrangement was called non-productive. Following IMGT convention, CDR3 was defined as the stretch from the second conserved V-encoded cysteine to the conserved J-encoded phenylalanine. The earlier analysis of more than 450 of the donors excluded sequences that lacked an unambiguous match to a single V gene segment. An earlier analysis of 450 to 650 of the donors called V segments functional above 56.7% productive rearrangements and segregating when the between-donor standard deviation exceeded 5%. To diagnose cytomegalovirus status from the catalog of TCR beta chain sequences, a statistical classification framework was built. A later analysis assigned V and J genes by comparing TCR nucleotide sequences with IMGT/GENE-DB human TR gene sequences. Using the TCRdist pipeline, a later analysis assigned CDR3 sequences along with most-parsimonious VDJ recombination scenarios. A later analysis defined each TCR beta chain by its CDR3 amino acid sequence plus V-gene family, and excluded reads lacking a unique V-gene family. In a later analysis, 450 to 600 highly shared, low-generation-probability nucleotide sequences were removed to address suspected cross-contamination and a sequencing artifact. For each public chain, a later analysis derived a clonal expansion index from normalized ranks of inferred template counts within each repertoire. In a later analysis, generation probabilities were computed using a VDJ recombination model fitted to out-of-frame rearrangements, and the results were checked against IGoR. Hypergeometric tests were used in a later analysis to score TCR-TCR, TCR-HLA and TCR-CMV co-occurrence, with a repertoire-size bias correction applied to the TCR pairs. False discovery rates were estimated in a later analysis by permuting HLA or CMV assignments 20 times. In a later analysis, co-occurring TCRs were grouped using DBSCAN, with TCRdist sequence similarity added in when clustering inside HLA-allele-positive subsets. Repertoires with fewer than 30,000 or more than 120,000 public chains, plus five repertoires with anomalous nucleotide sharing, were excluded from co-occurrence clustering. TCRdb carries this immuneACCESS record with in-frame sequences only. Its versions omit some clonotypes, under half of them owing to an unresolved V gene in the studies checked, with the rest unexplained. That table is the source of V, J and clone size, and D and trimming were worked out from the DNA. For this sample the table gives approximately 130,000 clones, of which around 77% were detected only once. Jointly, the top ten make up around 1.2% of the sample.

In total, 500 to 700 healthy bone marrow donors made up the cohort. At the time of sampling, all cohort members were nominally healthy, though unrecorded immune exposures were likely present. The donor tested CMV seronegative and was one of the 352 seronegative cohort members. Every donor gave a peripheral blood sample, and the peripheral blood mononuclear cells from that sample were used for TCR beta sequencing. The Qiagen DNeasy Blood Extraction Kit was used to extract genomic DNA from the blood cell samples. Inclusive of the bounding cysteine and phenylalanine, the CDR3 is 16 residues long. Of all the DNA, just the CDR3 is kept, 48 bases in frame from base 1. The junction shows trimming of 2 bases on V and 6 bases on J, and the gene matches do not reach 4 bases of it. The germline V gene yields SGDLS for CDR1 and YYNGEE for CDR2.

This sequence was found in a middle-aged man in good health and CMV-seronegative. The rearrangement combines TRBV9 with TRBJ2-1, with TRBD2 matching 14 junction bases. The sample comprised PBMCs. The DNA reads TGTGCCAGCAGCGTTGCCGGGACTAGCGGGAGCAATGAGCAGTTCTTC. Its protein product is CASSVAGTSGSNEQFF.